The 8 T cell receptor beta chains presented below share a single source sample, sequenced in a study of T cell repertoires in cytomegalovirus infection. These receptors' antigens are unknown. TCRdb called the reads again in MiXCR, with one record for every CDR3 protein. This table has approximately 220,000 distinct CDR3 sequences, about 38% appearing once. Here the sequenced sample was CD8+ T cells from cultured PBMCs, taken from culture after CMV antigen stimulation. The origin of the receptors is a human donor in good health (CMV status not recorded). Some clones in this sample may be carry-over from other donors' samples.

This clonotype was seen a handful of times. This chain uses TRBV7-9 with TRBJ2-7, with D unresolved. V shed 5 bases and J shed 3 bases, with 14 bases lying between them. CDR1 is SEHNR, CDR2 FQNEAQ, per germline (reference sequence). CDR3 length equals 14 residues. CDR3 coding DNA: TGTGCCAGCAGCCCAGGCGGCGGTCTCTACGAGCAGTACTTC. Its protein is CASSPGGGLYEQYF.

V and J are TRBV6-6 and TRBJ1-2; no reliable D call. Trimming took 5 bases from V and 9 from J, leaving 13 bases between them. Germline-derived CDR1 and CDR2 are MNHNY and SVGAGI (reference sequence). This CDR3 has 12 residues. This CDR3 is CASSRDLDRYTF. The CDR3 DNA sequence: TGTGCCAGCAGTCGGGATTTGGATCGCTACACCTTC.

The chain uses TRBV29-1 and TRBJ1-2, with D possibly being TRBD1 (5 bases). Trimming stripped 6 bases from V and 6 bases from J, with 14 bases between. From germline, CDR1 is SQVTM and CDR2 ANQGSEA. This CDR3 has 12 amino acids. CDR3 nucleotide sequence: TGCAGCGTCACCCTGGACACGAATGGCTACACCTTC. Translation gives CSVTLDTNGYTF.

This chain joins TRBV25-1 and TRBJ1-1; D is unclear. Germline assignment: CDR1 MGHDK and CDR2 SYGVNS. This CDR3 is 13 amino acids long. V gave up 4 bases and J gave up 6 bases, with 12 bases separating them. The CDR3: CASSGRRRPEAFF. The CDR3 DNA follows: TGTGCCAGCAGTGGTCGTCGAAGGCCTGAAGCTTTCTTT.

The chain has TRBV7-9 and TRBJ2-1; 11 bases line up with TRBD2. CDR3 length: 16 residues. V was pared by 5 bases and J by 4 bases, with 7 bases of the junction left unmatched. CDR1 is SEHNR, CDR2 FQNEAQ, per germline (reference sequence). The CDR3 bases are TGTGCCAGCAGCCCGCCGGGACTAGCGGAGTACAATGAGCAGTTCTTC. As protein: CASSPPGLAEYNEQFF.

The chain employs TRBV25-1 and TRBJ2-7, with D perhaps TRBD1 or TRBD2 (6 bases each). The V and J ends lost 6 bases and 3 bases respectively, with 15 bases between them. CDR3 length: 14 amino acids. Germline CDR1 MGHDK, CDR2 SYGVNS. The CDR3 nucleotides are TGTGCCAGCAGGAAGGGGGACTTCTACTACGAGCAGTACTTC. Translation gives CASRKGDFYYEQYF.

The V and J genes are TRBV6-5 and TRBJ2-7; a possible D gene is TRBD1 (6 bases). Germline CDR1 MNHEY, CDR2 SVGAGI. This CDR3 has 16 amino acids. V was trimmed by 4 bases and J by 0 bases, leaving 16 bases between them. CDR3 sequence: CASSSDRDTSSYEQYF. Here the CDR3 DNA reads TGTGCCAGCAGTTCCGACCGGGACACGAGCTCCTACGAGCAGTACTTC.

This clonotype has at least ten counts. V usage is TRBV7-8 and J usage is TRBJ1-3, with D possibly matching TRBD1 (6 bases). Per germline, CDR1 SGHVS and CDR2 FQNEAQ. The V end lost 5 bases, the J end lost 1 base, and 12 bases lay between the germline ends. The CDR3 contains 15 residues. CDR3 loop: CASSPDSASGNTIYF. The CDR3 DNA is TGTGCCAGCAGCCCGGACAGTGCATCTGGAAACACCATATATTTT.